These 4 T cell receptor beta chains were sequenced from one sample in a study of blood T cell repertoires in COVID-19 (dated by TCRdb to about 2020). Library prep was done by the immunoSEQ multiplex PCR assay. This immuneACCESS table, as held by TCRdb, lists in-frame sequences with V and J called but not all clones. Of the missing ones, under half trace to an unresolved V gene in checked studies; the others have no known cause. Here the sample has 150,000 to 200,000 clones; more than 75% occur a single time. Around 0.6% of the sample comes from the top ten. Sequencing was carried out using peripheral blood. The receptor source for this set is a man aged 55 to 70 with COVID-19, enrolled during active disease.

The chain carries TRBV4-3 and TRBJ1-1, with unresolved D. This CDR3 contains 14 residues. V was pared by 0 bases and J by 0 bases, with 5 bases between. Germline V gene lookup returns CDR1 LGHNA and CDR2 YSLEER. The CDR3 nucleotides read TGCGCCAGCAGCCAAGATTCTATGAACACTGAAGCTTTCTTT. As protein: CASSQDSMNTEAFF.

This clone is a singleton in its sample. The genes are TRBV5-1 and TRBJ1-4, with unresolved D. The V gene lost 4 bases and the J gene lost 5 bases, with 12 bases spanning the gap. Germline CDR1 SGHRS, CDR2 YFSETQ. There are 14 residues in the CDR3. The CDR3 sequence is CASSVALTNEKLFF. In nucleotides, the CDR3 is TGCGCCAGCAGCGTGGCCTTGACAAATGAAAAACTGTTTTTT.

The chain is built from TRBV6-6 and TRBJ1-2, with 12 positions matching TRBD1. The length of the CDR3 is 14 residues. V was pared by 5 bases and J by 8 bases, with 6 bases of the junction left unmatched. CDR1 is MNHNY, CDR2 SVGAGI, per germline (reference sequence). The CDR3: CASSGTGGAMGYTF. DNA of the CDR3: TGTGCCAGCAGTGGGACAGGGGGCGCGATGGGCTACACCTTC.

This chain links TRBV7-3 with TRBJ2-1; 7 bases align to TRBD1. The germline V gene encodes CDR1 SGHTA and CDR2 FQGTGA. The junction had 2 bases not matched to a gene; V was cut back by 5 bases and J by 7 bases. The CDR3 length is 12 residues. Here the CDR3 DNA reads TGTGCCAGCAGCGAGACAGGGAATGAGCAGTTCTTC. Translation gives CASSETGNEQFF.